Sequencing of this T cell receptor beta chain was carried out in a study of T cell responses to AZD1222 COVID-19 vaccine. The overall study: Recipients boosted at about 4 weeks or about 12 weeks are pooled.

CDR3 length: 12 residues. Germline values: CDR1 MNHEY, CDR2 SVGAGI. Trimming cost V 6 bases and J 3 bases, with 8 bases left between them. Only in-frame clones appear in the TCRdb table, and some are missing; sequencing was by immunoSEQ multiplex PCR. The sample consists of 130,000 to 150,000 clones, about nine tenths of them appearing once. About this clone itself: The antigen is undetermined.

Regarding the study as a whole: The study found vaccine-associated CD4 TCRs spanning spike, dominant at 160-218 and 743-854. Recipients of AZD1222 seropositive at baseline numbered only 6 or 7.

Specimen: peripheral blood, collected on day 0 of AZD1222 vaccination. This sequence was found in an adult in good health. This chain uses TRBV6-5 with TRBJ1-1; D remains unclear. The CDR3 sequence is CASSRRDTEAFF. The CDR3 DNA follows: TGTGCCAGCAGCCGAAGGGACACTGAAGCTTTCTTT.